What follows is one T cell receptor (beta chain) and its context. The clone's antigen remains unknown. No clone much larger than this one lies a single base away; base qualities are absent. This sample stems from a study of blood T cell repertoires in COVID-19 (dated by TCRdb to 2020 to 2021). General notes on the study: The collaborator samples originated in the United States, Italy and Spain and spanned the acute and convalescent phases of COVID-19. The material from the prospective study consisted of cDNA or gDNA derived from T cells, B-cell-depleted T cells, or PBMCs. Deeply sampled blood TCRbeta repertoires from subjects exposed to, actively infected with, or recovered from COVID-19 were included in the dataset. The repertoires were released in a freely available public database meant as a resource for research on the immune response to SARS-CoV-2. Samples came from the ongoing ImmuneRACE study (first 160 participants) plus 1,254 subjects from 6 global collaborators. Sample metadata almost always included a de-identified subject ID, COVID-19 status, age in years and sex. Where available, HLA class I and class II types were taken from metadata supplied by the sample provider and were not determined by assay-based typing. Study-wide findings and limitations: The quantity of clinical and demographic metadata differed by source and by participant and was supplied without curation.

Trimming costs V 2 bases and J 3 bases, and their ends lie 5 bases apart. From the cysteine up to the phenylalanine, the CDR3 has a length of 13 residues. Only the CDR3 DNA stays, 39 bases, in frame from base 1. The germline V gene (reference sequence) sets CDR1 to SEHNR and CDR2 to FQNEAQ. At one collaborating source in Seattle, patients were enrolled during active infection and were followed longitudinally through the course of disease. Whole blood was collected in K2EDTA tubes by collaborating institutions according to the institutions' own protocols. For TCRbeta analysis, collaborators shipped samples in one of three forms: frozen whole blood, isolated PBMCs, or DNA extracted from either of those sample types. TCRbeta CDR3 regions were amplified from genomic DNA using the immunoSEQ Assay, a bias-controlled multiplex PCR. The authors processed their data as follows. The number of nucleated cells in each sample was estimated by amplification of reference gene primers within the assay. To quantify the absolute abundance of each unique TCRbeta CDR3 rearrangement, sequence reads were collapsed and filtered. For each sample, productive Simpson clonality was calculated as the square root of Simpson's diversity index over productive rearrangements. This is the immuneACCESS table as TCRdb keeps it, with only in-frame sequences that have V and J called. A part of the clones is gone; compared with another copy, unresolved V genes explain less than half, and the rest is unexplained. V and J calls and clone size are given by that table; D and trimming were obtained from the DNA. The table for this sample lists about 200,000 clones; around nine tenths of them were counted only once. 0.75% to 1% of the sample is held by the ten biggest clonotypes.

Sequenced input: peripheral blood. The rearranged chain carries TRBV7-9 and TRBJ2-1; the D gene assignment is ambiguous. The receptor's source is a man aged 55 to 70 with COVID-19, enrolled during active disease. The nucleotide sequence is TGTGCCAGCAGCTTACAGGACTACAATGAGCAGTTCTTC. Translated, this gives CASSLQDYNEQFF. Joined to the reference TRBV7-9 and TRBJ2-1 proteins, this CDR3 gives the full variable domain: DTGVSQNPRHKITKRGQNVTFRCDPISEHNRLYWYRQTLGQGPEFLTYFQNEAQLEKSRLLSDRFSAERPKGSFSTLEIQRTEQGDSAMYLCASSLQDYNEQFFGPGTRLTVL.